This is a list of T cell receptor beta chains from one sample in a study of T cell changes during pregnancy in multiple sclerosis. The method was immunoSEQ multiplex PCR; TCRdb's version includes in-frame clones alone and lacks a portion of them. The sample has roughly 15,000 clones, 84% seen once. This sample comprised CD8+ T cells from peripheral blood mononuclear cells, obtained in the third trimester of pregnancy. The receptors come from a female donor in good health, enrolled as a control in a pregnancy study. The CDR3 runs from the conserved cysteine through the conserved F or W. A D gene is named only where the DNA matches it firmly. Size is stated for part of the rows, as once, few or many counts, or as a class when the clone is expanded.

>TRBV27|NA|16|TRBJ1-1|once
CASSIRGGMGNTEAFF
TGTGCCAGCAGTATCCGGGGAGGGATGGGGAACACTGAAGCTTTCTTT
>TRBV7-9|TRBD1|16|TRBJ2-1|NA
CASSLVRDSSYNEQFF
TGTGCCAGCAGCTTAGTCCGGGACAGCTCCTACAATGAGCAGTTCTTC
>TRBV23-1|TRBD1|16|TRBJ2-1|NA
CASSQSGTGVGDEQFF
TGCGCCAGCAGTCAATCGGGTACAGGGGTCGGGGATGAGCAGTTCTTC
>TRBV2|TRBD2|15|TRBJ2-5|NA
CASSGLAGAGETQYF
TGTGCCAGCAGTGGACTAGCGGGAGCTGGAGAGACCCAGTACTTC
>TRBV5-6|TRBD2|15|TRBJ2-5|NA
CASSLGRRGYETQYF
TGTGCCAGCAGCTTGGGGCGGCGGGGGTATGAGACCCAGTACTTC
>TRBV29-1|TRBD1|16|TRBJ2-1|NA
CSVAGTGALSYNEQFF
TGCAGCGTTGCCGGGACAGGGGCTTTATCCTACAATGAGCAGTTCTTC
>TRBV9|NA|16|TRBJ1-2|NA
CASSAPLTGVNYGYTF
TGTGCCAGCAGCGCCCCCCTAACCGGGGTTAACTATGGCTACACCTTC
>TRBV5-4|NA|11|TRBJ1-2|NA
CASSLYTGYTF
TGTGCCAGCAGCTTGTACACGGGCTACACCTTC
>TRBV4-1|TRBD2|16|TRBJ2-7|once
CASSPKETSGRYEQYF
TGCGCCAGCAGCCCAAAAGAGACTAGCGGGAGATACGAGCAGTACTTC
>TRBV2|TRBD2|18|TRBJ2-5|NA
CASSDSSLTSGVKETQYF
TGTGCCAGCAGTGACTCCTCCCTGACTAGCGGGGTCAAAGAGACCCAGTACTTC
>TRBV19|TRBD1|15|TRBJ1-5|NA
CASSMWQGGDQPQHF
TGTGCCAGTAGTATGTGGCAGGGGGGAGATCAGCCCCAGCATTTT
>TRBV6-6|TRBD1|13|TRBJ2-5|NA
CASSLQGWKTQYF
TGTGCCAGCAGTCTACAGGGGTGGAAGACCCAGTACTTC
>TRBV7-9|TRBD2|17|TRBJ2-1|few
CASSRDLAVMAQDEQFF
TGTGCCAGCAGCCGAGATCTAGCGGTAATGGCACAAGATGAGCAGTTCTTC
>TRBV5-4|NA|15|TRBJ1-4|NA
CASSLAGQLPEKLFF
TGTGCCAGCAGCTTGGCCGGACAGCTACCCGAAAAACTGTTTTTT
>TRBV5-1|NA|14|TRBJ2-5|NA
CASSSGSRQETQYF
TGCGCCAGCAGCTCAGGGTCGAGGCAAGAGACCCAGTACTTC
>TRBV4-3|TRBD1|15|TRBJ1-1|once
CASSQLHMGQEEAFF
TGCGCCAGCAGCCAACTACATATGGGACAGGAAGAAGCTTTCTTT
>TRBV7-2|TRBD2|16|TRBJ2-3|NA
CASSPRLAGITDTQYF
TGTGCCAGCAGCCCACGACTAGCGGGGATCACAGATACGCAGTATTTT
>TRBV7-9|TRBD1|15|TRBJ1-4|once
CASSFGDRGQEKLFF
TGTGCCAGCAGCTTCGGCGACAGGGGGCAAGAAAAACTGTTTTTT
>TRBV27|TRBD1|14|TRBJ2-7|NA
CASSLTTGVGEQYF
TGTGCCAGCAGTCTAACGACAGGGGTGGGCGAGCAGTACTTC
>TRBV10-2|NA|13|TRBJ2-7|NA
CASSEIMGQEQYF
TGCGCCAGCAGTGAAATAATGGGACAAGAGCAGTACTTC
>TRBV4-3|TRBD2|19|TRBJ2-1|NA
CASSQDGTGTSGTYNEQFF
TGCGCCAGCAGCCAAGATGGGACCGGGACTAGCGGGACCTACAATGAGCAGTTCTTC
>TRBV7-9|NA|15|TRBJ2-3|NA
CASFQAKISSDTQYF
TGTGCCAGCTTCCAGGCCAAGATTTCATCAGATACGCAGTATTTT
>TRBV5-4|TRBD1|15|TRBJ2-1|NA
CASSLAGTGNNEQFF
TGTGCCAGCAGCTTGGCCGGGACAGGGAACAATGAGCAGTTCTTC
>TRBV9|TRBD1|15|TRBJ1-5|NA
CASSEGQGSNQPQHF
TGTGCCAGCAGCGAGGGACAGGGGAGCAATCAGCCCCAGCATTTT
>TRBV11-2|NA|13|TRBJ2-7|NA
CASSSGSLYEQYF
TGTGCCAGCAGCTCCGGGAGCCTGTACGAGCAGTACTTC
>TRBV7-2|NA|17|TRBJ2-2|NA
CASSSPTGFANTGELFF
TGTGCCAGCAGCTCCCCGACTGGTTTCGCGAACACCGGGGAGCTGTTTTTT